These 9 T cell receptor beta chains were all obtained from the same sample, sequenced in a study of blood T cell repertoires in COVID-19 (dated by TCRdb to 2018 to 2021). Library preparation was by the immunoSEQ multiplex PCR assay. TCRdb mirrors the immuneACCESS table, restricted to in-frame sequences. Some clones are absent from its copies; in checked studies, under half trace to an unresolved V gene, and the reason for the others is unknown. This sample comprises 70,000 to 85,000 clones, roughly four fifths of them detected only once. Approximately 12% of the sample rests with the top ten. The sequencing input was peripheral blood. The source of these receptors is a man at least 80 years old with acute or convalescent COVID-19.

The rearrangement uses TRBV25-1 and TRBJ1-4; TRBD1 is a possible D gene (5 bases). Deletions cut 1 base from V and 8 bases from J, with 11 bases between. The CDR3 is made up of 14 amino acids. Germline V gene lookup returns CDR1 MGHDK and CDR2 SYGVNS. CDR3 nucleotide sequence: TGTGCCAGCAGTGAATCTGGGGGGAAGGAAAAACTGTTTTTT. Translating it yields CASSESGGKEKLFF.

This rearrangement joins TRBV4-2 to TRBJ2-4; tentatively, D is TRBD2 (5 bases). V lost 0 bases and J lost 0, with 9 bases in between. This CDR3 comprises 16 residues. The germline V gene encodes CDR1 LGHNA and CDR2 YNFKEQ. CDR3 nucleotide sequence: TGTGCCAGCAGCCAAGAAAGGACTTTAGCCAAAAACATTCAGTACTTC. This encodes CASSQERTLAKNIQYF.

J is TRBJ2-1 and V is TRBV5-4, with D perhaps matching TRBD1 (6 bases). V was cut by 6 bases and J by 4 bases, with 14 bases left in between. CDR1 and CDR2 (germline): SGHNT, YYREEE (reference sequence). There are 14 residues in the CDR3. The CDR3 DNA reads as TGTGCCAGCACCCCCGCACAGGGTTACAATGAGCAGTTCTTC. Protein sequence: CASTPAQGYNEQFF.

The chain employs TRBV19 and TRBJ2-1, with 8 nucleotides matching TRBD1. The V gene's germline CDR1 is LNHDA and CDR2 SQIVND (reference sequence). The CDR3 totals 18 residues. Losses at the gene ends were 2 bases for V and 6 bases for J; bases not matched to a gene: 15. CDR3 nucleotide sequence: TGTGCCAGTAGTATAAGAGGCGGAGGACAGGGAAAGCCCAATGAGCAGTTCTTC. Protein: CASSIRGGGQGKPNEQFF.

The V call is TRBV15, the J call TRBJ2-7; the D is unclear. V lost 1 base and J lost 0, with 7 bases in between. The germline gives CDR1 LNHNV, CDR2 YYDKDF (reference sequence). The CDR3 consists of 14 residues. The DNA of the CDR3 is TGTGCCACCAGCAGAGTACAGAACTCCTACGAGCAGTACTTC. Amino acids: CATSRVQNSYEQYF.

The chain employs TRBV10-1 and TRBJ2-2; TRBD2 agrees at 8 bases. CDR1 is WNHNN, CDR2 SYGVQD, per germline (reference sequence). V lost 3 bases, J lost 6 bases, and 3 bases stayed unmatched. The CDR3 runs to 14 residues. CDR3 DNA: TGCGCCAGCAGTGAAAGAGCGGGGGCCGGGGAGCTGTTTTTT. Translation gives CASSERAGAGELFF.

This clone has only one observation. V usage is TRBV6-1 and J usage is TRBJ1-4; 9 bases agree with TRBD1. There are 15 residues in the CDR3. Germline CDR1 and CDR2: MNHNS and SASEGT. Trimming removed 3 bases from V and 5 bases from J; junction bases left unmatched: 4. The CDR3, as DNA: TGTGCCAGCAGTGACGGGACAGGGACAAATGAAAAACTGTTTTTT. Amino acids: CASSDGTGTNEKLFF.

The CDR3 DNA sequence: TGTGCCAGCAGCCAAGGGGAGGACTATGGCTACACCTTC. As protein: CASSQGEDYGYTF. This chain connects TRBV14 to TRBJ1-2; D not resolved. The CDR3 has 13 residues. Germline CDR1 SGHDN, CDR2 FVKESK. Trimming stripped 1 base from V and 3 bases from J, with 6 bases between.

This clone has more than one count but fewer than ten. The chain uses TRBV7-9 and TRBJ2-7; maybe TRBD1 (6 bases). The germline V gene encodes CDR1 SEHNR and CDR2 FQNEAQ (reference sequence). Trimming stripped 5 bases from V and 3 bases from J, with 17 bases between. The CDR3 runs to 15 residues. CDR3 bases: TGTGCCAGCAGCCCGTCGGATCAAGGGGGCTACGAGCAGTACTTC. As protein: CASSPSDQGGYEQYF.